This T cell receptor (beta chain) derives from a study of sequential checkpoint blockade in melanoma. Treatment: randomized to nivolumab then ipilimumab (arm A) or the reverse (arm B). DNA-damaging chemotherapy had not been given to any patient beforehand. Repertoires were generated with immunoSEQ multiplex PCR, while TCRdb's copy carries only in-frame clones and drops some. In the table there are fewer than 35,000 clones, about three quarters of which are singletons. Trimming pared 1 base from V and 0 bases from J, leaving 8 bases between. CDR1 is LGHNA, CDR2 YNFKEQ, per germline. This CDR3 has 15 amino acids.

This sequence joins TRBV4-2 and TRBJ2-3, with D possibly matching TRBD1 (5 bases). The sequencing used CD8+ T cells sorted from blood (inferred from file names), collected from a patient given nivolumab and ipilimumab in sequence. The receptor was derived from a human donor with melanoma. DNA for the CDR3: TGTGCCAGCAGCCAAGGGCAGGGCAGCACAGATACGCAGTATTTT. Translating gives CASSQGQGSTDTQYF.